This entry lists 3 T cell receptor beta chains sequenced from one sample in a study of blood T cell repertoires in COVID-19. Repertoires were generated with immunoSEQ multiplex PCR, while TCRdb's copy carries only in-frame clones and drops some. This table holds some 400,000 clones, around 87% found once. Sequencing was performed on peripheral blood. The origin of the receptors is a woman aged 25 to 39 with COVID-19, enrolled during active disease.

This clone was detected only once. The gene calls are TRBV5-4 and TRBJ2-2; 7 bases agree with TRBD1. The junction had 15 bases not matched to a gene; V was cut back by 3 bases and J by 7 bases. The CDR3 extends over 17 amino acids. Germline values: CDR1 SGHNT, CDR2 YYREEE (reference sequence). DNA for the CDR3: TGTGCCAGCAGCTCTACGCTGACAGGGTTAGCTCACGGGGAGCTGTTTTTT. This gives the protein CASSSTLTGLAHGELFF.

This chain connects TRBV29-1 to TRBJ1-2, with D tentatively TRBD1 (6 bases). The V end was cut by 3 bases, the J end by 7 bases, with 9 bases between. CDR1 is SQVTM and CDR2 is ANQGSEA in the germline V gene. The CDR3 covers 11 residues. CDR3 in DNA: TGCAGCGTTGATCTGGGGGCTGGCTACACCTTC. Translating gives CSVDLGAGYTF.

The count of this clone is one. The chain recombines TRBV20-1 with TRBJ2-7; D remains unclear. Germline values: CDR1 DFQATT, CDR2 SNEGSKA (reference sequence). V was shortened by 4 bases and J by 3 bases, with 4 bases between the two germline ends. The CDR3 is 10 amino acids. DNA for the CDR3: TGCAGTGCTACCTACTACGAGCAGTACTTC. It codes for CSATYYEQYF.